This TCR beta chain came from a study of naive and memory T cell subsets. The CDR3 runs 11 residues. Trimming took off 5 bases at V and 4 bases at J, with 5 bases between the two ends. CDR1 and CDR2 from the germline V gene are LGHNT and FRNRAP. The sample holds a few counts of this clonotype. An equimolar mix of two oligonucleotides served as the beta constant-region primer for TRBC1 and TRBC2. Four rounds of PCR amplified the ligated cDNA using nested alpha and beta constant-region primers plus SP2. MiXCR was run by TCRdb on the UMI-ligation and nested PCR reads, yielding one entry per CDR3 protein. Of 120,000 or so distinct CDR3 sequences listed, 35% to 45% are singletons.

This sequence originates from a human donor in good health. V usage is TRBV12-5 and J usage is TRBJ2-5; no firm D call. The specimen was central memory CD4+ T cells from blood. As DNA, the CDR3 is TGTGCTAGTGGTCCTCGAGAGACCCAGTACTTC. The encoded protein is CASGPRETQYF.